The 25 T cell receptor beta chains reported below all come from one sample, sequenced in a study of T cells expressing NK-cell markers. TCRdb re-called the 5' RACE reads and shows each CDR3 protein once, DNA omitted. Its table lists 200,000 to 300,000 distinct CDR3 sequences. The sequencing input was blood T cells: a sorted CD56 or NKG2C T cell subset, CD4+ or CD8+ T cells, or bulk PBMC T cells (not recorded which). The receptors shown here come from a man between 18 and 35 years old in good health.

The gene calls are TRBV20-1 and TRBJ2-1; lacking DNA, the TRBD1 call made by TCRdb goes unchecked. Germline lookup yields CDR1 DFQATT and CDR2 SNEGSKA (reference sequence). The CDR3 is 12 amino acids. The CDR3 loop is CSALNRGAEQFF.

The CDR3 sequence: CASRGRDTAEAFF. The genes are TRBV5-5 and TRBJ1-1. Germline-derived CDR1 and CDR2 are SGHKS and YYEKEE (reference sequence). The CDR3 is made up of 13 amino acids.

The chain joins TRBV12-3 or TRBV12-4 to TRBJ2-3. The CDR3 is made up of 15 amino acids. The chain's CDR3 is CASSWDPSRTDTQYF.

The chain has TRBV6-2 or TRBV6-3 and TRBJ1-4; TCRdb returns TRBD1, unconfirmable since there is no DNA. The CDR3 totals 14 residues. CDR1 is MNHEY, CDR2 SVGEGT, per germline. Here the CDR3 reads CASSPDREYEKLFF.

CDR3 in amino acids: CASSQDRNSNSPLHF. The V and J genes are TRBV4-3 and TRBJ1-6. Per germline, CDR1 LGHNA and CDR2 YSLEER. The CDR3 is made up of 15 amino acids.

The chain uses TRBV5-1 and TRBJ2-7. The CDR3 spans 13 residues. Germline V gives CDR1 SGHRS, CDR2 YFSETQ. This CDR3 is CASSLRGLYEQYF.

The chain carries TRBV4-2 and TRBJ2-2. The CDR3 runs to 16 residues. Per the germline V gene, CDR1 is LGHNA and CDR2 is YNFKEQ. This CDR3 is CASSQPVNELGGELFF.

This chain links TRBV6-2 or TRBV6-3 with TRBJ2-1. CDR1 is MNHEY and CDR2 is SVGEGT in the germline V gene. CDR3 length equals 14 residues. The CDR3 sequence is CASRTIGLVDEQFF.

The V gene is TRBV5-1, the J gene TRBJ2-1; TCRdb selects TRBD2, and the lack of DNA leaves this call unchecked. The length of the CDR3 is 15 residues. Germline V gene data show CDR1 as SGHRS and CDR2 as YFSETQ. CDR3 loop: CASSFGREGQYEQFF.

The rearrangement links TRBV18 to TRBJ1-2; the TCRdb D gene call, TRBD1, has no DNA to confirm it. Looked up from germline, CDR1 is KGHSH and CDR2 is LQKENI. This CDR3 contains 15 residues. CDR3 region: CASSRETTGNYGYTF.

This chain connects TRBV11-3 to TRBJ2-7; TCRdb names TRBD2, which stays unverified in the absence of DNA. Germline V CDR1 and CDR2: SGHNT, YENEEA. The length of the CDR3 is 15 residues. CDR3 region: CASSLLAGVGYEQYF.

The chain uses TRBV20-1 and TRBJ2-3; TCRdb outputs TRBD2, but without DNA this stays unchecked. The germline V gene has CDR1 DFQATT and CDR2 SNEGSKA (reference sequence). CDR3 length: 14 residues. The CDR3 is CSARASGAPDTQYF.

The chain couples TRBV2 to TRBJ2-5; the TCRdb D gene call, TRBD2, has no DNA to confirm it. CDR1 and CDR2 (germline): SNHLY, FYNNEI. The CDR3 length is 15 residues. The CDR3 protein is CASSADGPSRETQYF.

The rearrangement links TRBV5-1 to TRBJ2-1; TCRdb outputs TRBD2, but without DNA this stays unchecked. The CDR3 has 16 amino acids. Germline V CDR1 and CDR2: SGHRS, YFSETQ. The CDR3 reads CASSPTGTGAYNEQFF.

The chain combines TRBV12-3 or TRBV12-4 with TRBJ1-4; TCRdb reports TRBD1, a call that lacks DNA to check it against. There are 14 residues in the CDR3. The CDR3 here is CASSLGTGQEKLFF.

Here the CDR3 reads CSVSGGGGYGYTF. V gene TRBV29-1 combines with J gene TRBJ1-2; absent DNA, TCRdb's TRBD1 call cannot be checked. Germline assignment: CDR1 SQVTM and CDR2 ANQGSEA. CDR3 length equals 13 residues.

This chain uses TRBV7-2 with TRBJ2-2; TCRdb reports TRBD1, a call that lacks DNA to check it against. The CDR3 extends over 15 amino acids. In germline, CDR1 is SGHTA, CDR2 FQGNSA. The CDR3 region is CASSLTGGVGGELFF. The whole variable domain, filled in from reference TRBV7-2 and TRBJ2-2, reads GAGVSQSPSNKVTEKGKDVELRCDPISGHTALYWYRQSLGQGLEFLIYFQGNSAPDKSGLPSDRFSAERTGGSVSTLTIQRTQQEDSAVYLCASSLTGGVGGELFFGEGSRLTVL.

The chain employs TRBV6-5 and TRBJ1-6. The length of the CDR3 is 15 residues. Germline V CDR1 and CDR2: MNHEY, SVGAGI. This CDR3 is CASSYTGGVGSPLHF.

The rearrangement uses TRBV5-6 and TRBJ2-5. The CDR3 has 12 amino acids. In germline, CDR1 is SGHDT, CDR2 YYEEEE. This CDR3 is CASSTLTKTQYF.

The J gene is TRBJ2-5, the V gene TRBV24-1. The CDR3 covers 14 residues. Germline-derived CDR1 and CDR2 are KGHDR and SFDVKD. CDR3 sequence reads: CATSDSWGQETQYF.

This chain uses TRBV27 with TRBJ1-2. This CDR3 comprises 15 residues. Germline V gene lookup returns CDR1 MNHEY and CDR2 SMNVEV (reference sequence). The chain's CDR3 is CASSPRAGGLYGYTF.

This chain uses TRBV5-1 with TRBJ2-7; TCRdb picks TRBD2, but there is no DNA to check that call. The CDR3 is made up of 14 amino acids. CDR1 and CDR2 from the germline V gene are SGHRS and YFSETQ. CDR3 amino acids: CASSGRAGTYEQYF.

J is TRBJ1-1 and V is TRBV19; TCRdb gives TRBD1 as the D gene, but with no DNA this cannot be confirmed. CDR1 and CDR2 (germline): LNHDA, SQIVND (reference sequence). CDR3 length: 14 residues. The CDR3: CASSVTGIGTEAFF. Supplemented by reference TRBV19 and TRBJ1-1, the full variable domain reads DGGITQSPKYLFRKEGQNVTLSCEQNLNHDAMYWYRQDPGQGLRLIYYSQIVNDFQKGDIAEGYSVSREKKESFPLTVTSAQKNPTAFYLCASSVTGIGTEAFFGQGTRLTVV.

This rearrangement joins TRBV7-7 to TRBJ2-5; TCRdb's D gene call, TRBD2, goes unchecked for lack of DNA. This CDR3 spans 15 amino acids. Germline V gene sequence: CDR1 SSHAT, CDR2 FNYEAQ (reference sequence). The CDR3 spells CASSLEVGDYETQYF.

The chain is built from TRBV6-2 or TRBV6-3 and TRBJ1-6; TCRdb calls TRBD1, which cannot be checked without DNA. The CDR3 is 14 residues long. From germline, CDR1 is MNHEY and CDR2 SVGEGT. This CDR3 is CASSIGTDASPLHF.